The rows below give T cell receptor beta chains drawn from one sample of a study of T cell responses to AZD1222 COVID-19 vaccine. TCRdb's copy holds only in-frame clones and misses some; the assay was immunoSEQ multiplex PCR. The sample shows approximately 160,000 clones, roughly 94% of them seen only once. The sample in question was peripheral blood, obtained 28 days after the second AZD1222 dose. These receptors originate from an adult who received the AZD1222 COVID-19 vaccine. The CDR3 runs from the conserved cysteine through the conserved F or W. D genes are given only for firm matches. Not all rows give a size; the values are once, few, many and, for expanded clones, a class.

D gene	V gene	clone size	J gene	CDR3 protein	CDR3 DNA
NA	TRBV2	NA	TRBJ2-2	CASKLLAGELFF	TGTGCCAGCAAATTGTTAGCCGGGGAGCTGTTTTTT
NA	TRBV6-2/TRBV6-3	NA	TRBJ1-3	CASSRDSSRDTIYF	TGTGCCAGCAGTCGGGACTCATCTAGGGACACCATATATTTT
NA	TRBV11-2	NA	TRBJ1-1	CASSPQWRQGRTEAFF	TGTGCCAGCAGCCCCCAGTGGCGGCAGGGGAGGACTGAAGCTTTCTTT
NA	TRBV19	NA	TRBJ1-4	CASSITGLNEKLFF	TGTGCCAGTAGTATAACCGGATTAAATGAAAAACTGTTTTTT
TRBD2	TRBV7-2	NA	TRBJ2-7	CASSSHGSGEREQYF	TGTGCCAGCAGCTCCCACGGTAGCGGGGAAAGGGAGCAGTACTTC
TRBD2	TRBV4-1	NA	TRBJ2-7	CASSLIAGGVSYEQYF	TGCGCCAGCAGCCTAATAGCGGGAGGGGTCTCCTACGAGCAGTACTTC
NA	TRBV7-9	NA	TRBJ2-3	CASSQADTQYF	TGTGCCAGCAGCCAGGCAGATACGCAGTATTTT
NA	TRBV6-5	NA	TRBJ1-6	CASRGMNSPLHF	TGTGCCAGCAGGGGGATGAACTCACCCCTCCACTTT
TRBD2	TRBV9	NA	TRBJ2-7	CASSPRAGVEQYF	TGTGCCAGCAGCCCCCGGGCGGGAGTCGAGCAGTACTTC
TRBD1	TRBV4-1	NA	TRBJ2-7	CASSPYSGTAYEQYF	TGCGCCAGCAGCCCCTATTCCGGGACAGCCTACGAGCAGTACTTC
NA	TRBV6-5	NA	TRBJ2-7	CASRNTGSQYEQYF	TGTGCCAGCAGAAACACAGGGAGCCAGTACGAGCAGTACTTC
TRBD1	TRBV7-3	once	TRBJ1-1	CASSLDRGTEAFF	TGTGCCAGCAGCTTAGACAGGGGCACTGAAGCTTTCTTT
TRBD2	TRBV5-4	NA	TRBJ2-1	CASSPPAGTYNEQFF	TGTGCCAGCAGCCCCCCAGCGGGGACCTACAATGAGCAGTTCTTC
TRBD2	TRBV9	NA	TRBJ2-3	CASSPGSGSGTDTQYF	TGTGCCAGCAGCCCGGGAAGCGGGAGTGGAACAGATACGCAGTATTTT
TRBD1	TRBV5-8	few	TRBJ1-1	CASSLGTGGPMNTEAFF	TGTGCCAGCAGCTTGGGCACAGGGGGCCCCATGAACACTGAAGCTTTCTTT
TRBD1	TRBV6-1	NA	TRBJ1-1	CASSESTGGTEAFF	TGTGCCAGCAGTGAGTCGACAGGGGGCACTGAAGCTTTCTTT
NA	TRBV28	NA	TRBJ1-1	CASSLAVNTEAFF	TGTGCCAGCAGTTTAGCCGTGAACACTGAAGCTTTCTTT
NA	TRBV28	NA	TRBJ2-1	CASSLSPQGRANEQFF	TGTGCCAGCAGTTTATCCCCCCAGGGGCGAGCCAATGAGCAGTTCTTC
TRBD2	TRBV27	NA	TRBJ2-1	CASSLKGTSGSNEQFF	TGTGCCAGCAGTTTAAAAGGGACTAGCGGGAGCAATGAGCAGTTCTTC
NA	TRBV19	NA	TRBJ2-7	CASSMVPAGSYEQYF	TGTGCCAGTAGTATGGTGCCAGCCGGCTCCTACGAGCAGTACTTC
TRBD2	TRBV9	NA	TRBJ2-3	CASSFSGLAGGRDTQYF	TGTGCCAGCAGCTTCTCGGGACTAGCGGGAGGGCGAGATACGCAGTATTTT
TRBD1	TRBV7-3	NA	TRBJ2-4	CASSQGGANIQYF	TGTGCCAGCAGCCAAGGGGGCGCGAACATTCAGTACTTC
TRBD1	TRBV19	NA	TRBJ2-1	CASSRLTGYNEQFF	TGTGCCAGTAGTAGACTGACAGGGTACAATGAGCAGTTCTTC
NA	TRBV9	NA	TRBJ2-1	CASSATGFLEQFF	TGTGCCAGCAGCGCCACAGGGTTTCTTGAGCAGTTCTTC
NA	TRBV27	once	TRBJ1-6	CASSLRREIDSPLHF	TGTGCCAGCAGTCTACGACGGGAGATAGATTCACCCCTCCACTTT
NA	TRBV6-5	NA	TRBJ1-4	CASRLGSLTAEKLFF	TGTGCCAGCAGACTAGGCTCCCTGACAGCCGAAAAACTGTTTTTT
NA	TRBV6-2/TRBV6-3	NA	TRBJ1-5	CASSYDGRAGQPQHF	TGTGCCAGCAGTTACGACGGCCGCGCGGGGCAGCCCCAGCATTTT
NA	TRBV6-1	NA	TRBJ1-6	CASCGRSRAANSPLHF	TGTGCCAGCTGTGGCCGCAGCAGGGCCGCTAATTCACCCCTCCACTTT
NA	TRBV24-1	NA	TRBJ2-1	CATSDFYGSRDNEQFF	TGTGCCACCAGTGATTTTTACGGGAGTCGCGACAATGAGCAGTTCTTC
TRBD1	TRBV5-1	NA	TRBJ2-5	CASCRDSVQETQYF	TGCGCCAGTTGCAGGGACAGCGTACAAGAGACCCAGTACTTC
NA	TRBV20-1	once	TRBJ1-5	CSASSLGKIPANQPQHF	TGCAGTGCTAGTTCCTTGGGAAAGATACCGGCCAATCAGCCCCAGCATTTT
TRBD1	TRBV29-1	NA	TRBJ2-7	CSVTGQGAYEQYF	TGCAGCGTCACCGGACAGGGGGCCTACGAGCAGTACTTC
NA	TRBV5-1	NA	TRBJ1-1	CASSWQGNTEAFF	TGCGCCAGCAGCTGGCAGGGGAACACTGAAGCTTTCTTT
TRBD2	TRBV7-2	NA	TRBJ2-1	CASSSGLAALYNEQFF	TGTGCCAGCAGCTCTGGACTAGCGGCCCTTTACAATGAGCAGTTCTTC
TRBD1	TRBV6-1	NA	TRBJ2-2	CASSGTGTGDTGELFF	TGTGCCAGCAGTGGAACCGGGACAGGGGATACCGGGGAGCTGTTTTTT
TRBD2	TRBV4-2	NA	TRBJ2-3	CASSQGQRETDTQYF	TGTGCCAGCAGCCAAGGCCAGCGGGAGACAGATACGCAGTATTTT
NA	TRBV15	once	TRBJ2-6	CATSRDGTGRSGANVLTF	TGTGCCACCAGCAGAGATGGGACGGGGCGCTCTGGGGCCAACGTCCTGACTTTC
NA	TRBV11-3	NA	TRBJ1-1	CASSLARSPRLNTEAFF	TGTGCCAGCAGCTTAGCTAGGTCCCCTCGATTGAACACTGAAGCTTTCTTT
TRBD2	TRBV9	NA	TRBJ2-3	CASSVGGRQGDTQYF	TGTGCCAGCAGCGTGGGCGGGAGGCAGGGAGATACGCAGTATTTT
NA	TRBV21-1	few	TRBJ2-3	CASSKQASASTDTQYF	TGTGCCAGCAGCAAACAAGCTAGCGCAAGCACAGATACGCAGTATTTT
NA	TRBV28	few	TRBJ2-5	CASSFSVSGGQGTQYF	TGTGCCAGCAGTTTTTCTGTTTCGGGGGGCCAGGGGACCCAGTACTTC
NA	TRBV28	NA	TRBJ2-5	CASSSSGAGQQETQYF	TGTGCCAGCAGTTCCTCGGGGGCGGGACAGCAAGAGACCCAGTACTTC
NA	TRBV6-6	NA	TRBJ1-5	CASSPRAEGSNNQPQHF	TGTGCCAGCAGTCCCCGGGCGGAAGGTAGTAATAATCAGCCCCAGCATTTT
TRBD2	TRBV11-1	NA	TRBJ2-1	CASSLEAREGLKFF	TGTGCCAGCAGCTTAGAAGCGCGGGAGGGCCTCAAGTTCTTC
TRBD1	TRBV27	NA	TRBJ1-4	CASSFRGQGARDEKLFF	TGTGCCAGCAGTTTCCGGGGACAGGGGGCGCGGGATGAAAAACTGTTTTTT
NA	TRBV6-5	NA	TRBJ2-1	CASLGQREWLEQFF	TGTGCCAGCCTGGGCCAGAGGGAGTGGCTTGAGCAGTTCTTC
NA	TRBV4-1	NA	TRBJ2-5	CASSQEAVQETQYF	TGCGCCAGCAGCCAAGAAGCGGTACAAGAGACCCAGTACTTC
TRBD2	TRBV10-3	NA	TRBJ2-3	CAISRTSSPTDTQYF	TGTGCCATCAGTCGGACTAGTAGCCCCACAGATACGCAGTATTTT
NA	TRBV21-1	NA	TRBJ2-7	CASSKECPVPDRVYEQYF	TGTGCCAGCAGCAAAGAGTGCCCAGTCCCCGACAGGGTCTACGAGCAGTACTTC
TRBD1	TRBV7-6	NA	TRBJ1-1	CASSPATGADTEAFF	TGTGCCAGCAGCCCCGCGACAGGGGCGGACACTGAAGCTTTCTTT
NA	TRBV5-4	NA	TRBJ1-2	CASSWGTGSGYTF	TGTGCCAGCAGTTGGGGCACAGGGAGTGGCTACACCTTC
NA	TRBV11-2	NA	TRBJ2-5	CASSGRVGGETQYF	TGTGCCAGCAGCGGCAGGGTTGGTGGAGAGACCCAGTACTTC
TRBD1	TRBV4-3	NA	TRBJ1-6	CASSPGTGLWPLHF	TGCGCCAGCAGCCCAGGGACAGGTCTTTGGCCCCTCCACTTT